This T cell receptor (beta chain) was identified during a study of PD-L1 blockade in urothelial cancer (TCRdb year 2017). In terms of the full investigation: All patients started therapy around 2014 and received atezolizumab 1,200 mg intravenously every 3 weeks. Pretreatment blood TCR-seq was available for 30 or so patients, at least one posttreatment blood collection was obtained for 25 or so patients, and tumor TCR-seq was available for 25 or so patients. Blood samples gave a median of about 150,000 T cells and approximately 80,000 unique TCRs, with a median clonality of approximately 0.078. Durable clinical benefit was achieved by nine patients but not by the remaining 20. Blood samples were analyzed 3 weeks after the start of treatment (second dose) and 6 weeks after the start of treatment. The study was an exploratory multi-omic analysis of somatic, immune and clinical correlates of response to PD-L1 blockade with atezolizumab in urothelial cancer. Durable clinical benefit meant progression-free survival longer than 6 months, and TCR features were also tested against progression-free and overall survival. Pretreatment tumor samples, along with matched peripheral blood serially collected before and after atezolizumab treatment, were subjected to TCR sequencing. About 90% of the 29 patients were identified as males with urothelial cancer of bladder origin, and a prior smoking history was reported by 18 of 29 patients. Patients had an ECOG performance status of 0 or 1 and had received between 0 and 3 prior chemotherapy regimens. In the same patients who had TCR sequencing, pretreatment tumors also underwent whole exome sequencing and RNA sequencing. What the work shows at the level of the full study, not this receptor alone: Among patients with durable benefit, tumor-associated TCR clones showed greater expansion in peripheral blood 3 weeks after treatment started (n of about 21, p = 0.022). A pretreatment peripheral blood TCR clonality below the median was linked to improved progression-free and overall survival. Because of the small sample size (n ≈ 29) and the many exploratory analyses performed, the results are intended to be regarded as hypothesis-generating.

Synthetic TCR analog templates were spiked into each PCR to estimate absolute template abundance from read counts. The immunoSEQ assay used bias-controlled V and J gene primers to amplify TCRbeta CDR3 regions from genomic DNA. Rearranged TCRbeta segments were sequenced at approximately 20X coverage. The study's own analysis went as follows. Clustering was used to correct sequencing errors, and CDR3s were annotated against IMGT so that V, D and J genes could be assigned. Only productive TCRbeta rearrangements were used in downstream analyses, excluding out-of-frame or stop-codon sequences. To compute clonality, Shannon entropy was normalized by the log of the number of unique productive sequences and then subtracted from one. Clones differing between time points or between blood and tumor were identified using Fisher's exact test with Benjamini-Hochberg correction, with an adjusted p below 0.01 applied as the threshold. Not all clones reach the TCRdb copy of this immuneACCESS table, which keeps in-frame sequences only. Checked studies attribute under half of the gap to unresolved V genes and leave the rest unexplained. That table is the source of V, J and clone size, and D and trimming were worked out from the DNA. The sample table shows 40,000 to 45,000 clones, and about 85% are seen once. Roughly 2.5% of the sample is in the top ten clones.

Sample time point, as interpreted from the label and publication: peripheral blood 6 weeks after treatment start. A cohort of 25 to 35 patients with locally advanced or metastatic urothelial carcinoma, treated at Memorial Sloan Kettering on a trial protocol, was included. Peripheral blood mononuclear cells were collected pretreatment and during treatment, with between 1 and 8 total time points per patient. The Qiagen DNeasy Blood extraction kit was used to purify genomic DNA from total PBMCs and tumor samples. PBMCs were collected pretreatment and during treatment, and were isolated and stored as previously described. As to this clone: Its antigen target is currently unknown. The record has no base qualities; no much larger clone is one base away.

This TCR was sampled from a man between 65 and 80 years old with urothelial cancer. The source was PBMCs, collected around atezolizumab (anti-PD-L1) treatment.

The sequenced DNA is TGCGCCAGCAGCTTGGAAGGAGGTTACACTGAAGCTTTCTTT. It encodes CASSLEGGYTEAFF. Here the chain combines TRBV5-1 and TRBJ1-1, with the D gene call left open. The CDR3 contains 14 residues, cysteine and phenylalanine counted. The kept DNA is CDR3 alone, 42 bases in frame from the first base. CDR1 SGHRS and CDR2 YFSETQ were looked up in the germline V gene. Trimming takes 0 bases from V and 3 bases from J, and the germline ends sit 9 bases apart.